A single sample gave rise to the 23 T cell receptor beta chains below, sequenced in a study of blood T cell repertoires in COVID-19. TCRdb's table, derived via immunoSEQ multiplex PCR, lists solely in-frame clones and lacks some. The table records roughly 80,000 clones, 84% of them present only once. Sequencing used peripheral blood. These receptors all come from a man over 45 with acute or convalescent COVID-19.

The rearrangement links TRBV5-1 to TRBJ2-1; 7 nucleotides match TRBD2. The CDR3 spans 16 residues. CDR1 is SGHRS, CDR2 YFSETQ, per germline. Trimming at V came to 0 bases and at J to 1 base, leaving 4 bases not matched to a gene. The CDR3 DNA reads as TGCGCCAGCAGCTTGGAGCGCGGGAGTTCCTACAATGAGCAGTTCTTC. This translates into CASSLERGSSYNEQFF.

The gene calls are TRBV10-2 and TRBJ2-7; TRBD2 might be the D (6 bases). The CDR3 totals 13 residues. Looked up from germline, CDR1 is WSHSY and CDR2 is SAAADI. Trimming stripped 5 bases from V and 2 bases from J, with 10 bases between. CDR3 in DNA: TGCGCCAGCAGTCTAGCGAGTACCTACGAGCAGTACTTC. Translating gives CASSLASTYEQYF.

The chain uses TRBV9 and TRBJ1-3; TRBD1 might be the D (5 bases). The ends were cut back, 4 bases at V and 1 base at J, with 12 bases in the middle. CDR1 is SGDLS, CDR2 YYNGEE, per germline. CDR3 size: 15 residues. The DNA for the CDR3 is TGTGCCAGCAGCTTCGCCCAGGGATCTGGAAACACCATATATTTT. Its translation: CASSFAQGSGNTIYF. The whole variable domain, filled in from reference TRBV9 and TRBJ1-3, reads DSGVTQTPKHLITATGQRVTLRCSPRSGDLSVYWYQQSLDQGLQFLIQYYNGEERAKGNILERFSAQQFPDLHSELNLSSLELGDSALYFCASSFAQGSGNTIYFGEGSWLTVV.

This clone was counted once. The gene calls are TRBV7-2 and TRBJ2-1; perhaps TRBD2 as D (6 bases). The CDR3 contains 17 residues. The germline CDR1 and CDR2 sequences are SGHTA and FQGNSA. The germline V and J ends were trimmed by 4 bases and 6 bases, with 22 bases remaining between them. The CDR3 here is CASSSPGGSTFPNEQFF. The DNA of the CDR3 is TGTGCCAGCAGCTCCCCTGGGGGGAGCACCTTTCCCAATGAGCAGTTCTTC.

The chain combines TRBV7-3 with TRBJ2-2; D gene uncertain. This CDR3 is 14 amino acids long. Germline CDR1 is SGHTA and CDR2 is FQGTGA. V lost 5 bases to trimming and J lost 1 base, with 8 bases between them. CDR3 residues: CASSRNRNTGELFF. DNA for the CDR3: TGTGCCAGCAGCAGAAACAGGAACACCGGGGAGCTGTTTTTT. Filled out from reference TRBV7-3 and TRBJ2-2, the complete variable domain reads GAGVSQTPSNKVTEKGKYVELRCDPISGHTALYWYRQSLGQGPEFLIYFQGTGAADDSGLPNDRFFAVRPEGSVSTLKIQRTERGDSAVYLCASSRNRNTGELFFGEGSRLTVL.

V and J are TRBV3-1 (or the pseudogene TRBV3-2) and TRBJ2-3; 12 positions match TRBD2. J was trimmed by 3 bases and V by 7 bases; bases with no gene match: 5. The CDR3 has 15 amino acids. The germline V gene has CDR1 LGHDT and CDR2 YNNKEL (reference sequence). For the CDR3, the DNA is TGTGCCAGCAACCTAGGGACTAGCGGGACAGATACGCAGTATTTT. Its translation is CASNLGTSGTDTQYF.

The rearrangement uses TRBV28 and TRBJ2-3, with 9 bases fitting TRBD2. In germline, CDR1 is MDHEN, CDR2 SYDVKM. The CDR3 has 13 amino acids. V lost 6 bases, J lost 5 bases, and 3 bases stayed unmatched. The CDR3 coding sequence is TGTGCCAGCAGGGCGGGAGGGGTAGATACGCAGTATTTT. It is translated as CASRAGGVDTQYF.

CDR3 nucleotides: TGCGCCAGCAGAAACACAGGGGTGAACACTGAAGCTTTCTTT. Translated, it gives CASRNTGVNTEAFF. The rearrangement uses TRBV5-1 and TRBJ1-1; TRBD1 matches 7 bases. V lost 5 bases and J lost 0; bases outside the gene matches: 4. Germline CDR1 and CDR2: SGHRS and YFSETQ. CDR3 length equals 14 residues. Full variable domain (missing parts from reference TRBV5-1 and TRBJ1-1): KAGVTQTPRYLIKTRGQQVTLSCSPISGHRSVSWYQQTPGQGLQFLFEYFSETQRNKGNFPGRFSGRQFSNSRSEMNVSTLELGDSALYLCASRNTGVNTEAFFGQGTRLTVV.

CDR3 sequence (DNA): TGTGCCAGCAGCTGGGACACCTACGAGCAGTACTTC. This sequence encodes CASSWDTYEQYF. The chain couples TRBV7-2 to TRBJ2-7; D might be TRBD1 (6 bases). Germline values: CDR1 SGHTA, CDR2 FQGNSA. V lost 4 bases and J lost 2, with 6 bases in between. CDR3 length: 12 amino acids.

V and J are TRBV6-1 and TRBJ1-2; D remains unclear. The CDR3 loop spans 11 amino acids. The V gene's germline CDR1 is MNHNS and CDR2 SASEGT. Trimming left V 4 bases short and J 4 bases short, with 4 bases between. CDR3 sequence: CASSAGYGYTF. CDR3 coding DNA: TGTGCCAGCAGTGCCGGCTATGGCTACACCTTC.

The chain couples TRBV2 to TRBJ2-1, with a tentative D call TRBD2 (6 bases). The CDR3 is 15 residues long. Trimming removed 3 bases from V and 7 bases from J, with 16 bases in between. Per germline, CDR1 SNHLY and CDR2 FYNNEI. The CDR3 DNA follows: TGTGCCAGCAGTGAGAGAGGTGGGAGGTGGAATGAGCAGTTCTTC. Its protein is CASSERGGRWNEQFF.

The sample holds one count of this clone. CDR3 nucleotides: TGTGCCAGTAGTGCCCAGGAGGTCTACAATGAGCAGTTCTTC. Translation gives CASSAQEVYNEQFF. The chain has TRBV19 and TRBJ2-1; D possibly corresponds to TRBD2 (5 bases). V lost 5 bases and J lost 3, with 11 bases in between. The CDR3 loop spans 14 amino acids. CDR1 is LNHDA, CDR2 SQIVND, per germline (reference sequence).

J is TRBJ2-3 and V is TRBV2, with 9 bases that match TRBD1. Germline CDR1 is SNHLY and CDR2 is FYNNEI. The junction had 9 bases not matched to a gene; V was cut back by 5 bases and J by 6 bases. This CDR3 region has 15 residues. The CDR3 DNA reads TGTGCCAGCAGTCCCGACGGGACAGGGTCGGATACGCAGTATTTT. Its protein is CASSPDGTGSDTQYF.

The chain carries TRBV11-2 and TRBJ2-2; D may be TRBD2 (6 bases). Germline V gene data show CDR1 as SGHAT and CDR2 as FQNNGV. The CDR3 is 15 amino acids. The V and J ends lost 1 base and 0 bases respectively, with 6 bases between them. Written as DNA, the CDR3 is TGTGCCAGCAGCTTAGGGGGGGCGAACACCGGGGAGCTGTTTTTT. Amino acids: CASSLGGANTGELFF.

The V and J genes are TRBV10-2 and TRBJ1-1; TRBD1 matches 7 bases. Germline CDR1 is WSHSY and CDR2 is SAAADI. The CDR3 runs 15 residues. J gave up 1 base and V 6 bases, and 8 bases lay outside the gene matches. The CDR3 sequence: CASRGTAAGNTEAFF. In nucleotides, the CDR3 is TGCGCCAGCAGAGGGACAGCGGCGGGGAACACTGAAGCTTTCTTT.

V and J are TRBV6-6 and TRBJ1-1, with 7 nucleotides matching TRBD1. Per germline, CDR1 MNHNY and CDR2 SVGAGI (reference sequence). CDR3 length: 14 amino acids. V lost 6 bases, J lost 4 bases, and 8 bases stayed unmatched. The CDR3 is CASSHRGVGTEAFF. Written as DNA, the CDR3 is TGTGCCAGCAGCCACAGGGGTGTGGGCACTGAAGCTTTCTTT.

The chain combines TRBV6-2 or TRBV6-3 with TRBJ2-5, with TRBD2 matching over 9 bases. V gave up 3 bases and J gave up 3 bases; unmatched junction bases: 11. The CDR3 has 17 amino acids. CDR1 and CDR2 (germline): MNHEY, SVGEGT. DNA of the CDR3: TGTGCCAGCAGTTATTCCACTGTTAGCGGGAGAAAAGAGACCCAGTACTTC. This codes for CASSYSTVSGRKETQYF.

This clone was detected only once. The chain is built from TRBV30 and TRBJ1-6, with TRBD1 as a possible D gene (5 bases). The germline V and J ends were trimmed by 4 bases and 13 bases, with 17 bases remaining between them. The CDR3 contains 13 residues. Per germline, CDR1 GTSNPN and CDR2 SVGIG (reference sequence). In DNA form, the CDR3 reads TGTGCCTGGATGGGGCAATCGGAGGGGCCCCTCCACTTT. It codes for CAWMGQSEGPLHF. Using reference TRBV30 and TRBJ1-6 for the parts outside the CDR3, the full variable domain is SQTIHQWPATLVQPVGSPLSLECTVEGTSNPNLYWYRQAAGRGLQLLFYSVGIGQISSEVPQNLSASRPQDRQFILSSKKLLLSDSGFYLCAWMGQSEGPLHFGNGTRLTVT.

This rearrangement joins TRBV30 to TRBJ2-7, with a weak D call TRBD1 (6 bases). The V gene lost 0 bases and the J gene lost 2 bases, with 14 bases spanning the gap. This CDR3 is built from 15 residues. The V gene's germline CDR1 is GTSNPN and CDR2 SVGIG (reference sequence). The CDR3 DNA sequence: TGTGCCTGGAGTGTTGGGGTAGGGGGAGCCTACGAGCAGTACTTC. Protein product: CAWSVGVGGAYEQYF.

The CDR3 here is CASSSSVSSYNEQFF. In DNA, the CDR3 is TGCGCCAGCAGCTCTTCGGTAAGCTCCTACAATGAGCAGTTCTTC. This chain connects TRBV5-1 to TRBJ2-1, with D uncertain. CDR1 is SGHRS and CDR2 is YFSETQ in the germline V gene. V lost 3 bases and J lost 0, with 10 bases in between. This CDR3 is built from 15 residues.

The chain is built from TRBV19 and TRBJ2-5; TRBD1 might be the D (6 bases). Between the trimmed V and J ends, which lost 2 bases and 5 bases, there was a span of 15 bases. From germline, CDR1 is LNHDA and CDR2 SQIVND (reference sequence). There are 15 residues in the CDR3. The CDR3 loop reads CASSITEQGYETQYF. CDR3 nucleotide sequence: TGTGCCAGTAGTATAACAGAACAGGGTTATGAGACCCAGTACTTC.

J is TRBJ1-5 and V is TRBV4-1; the D gene is possibly TRBD1 (5 bases). This CDR3 is 16 amino acids long. The V and J ends lost 1 base and 3 bases respectively, with 13 bases between them. Germline V gene lookup returns CDR1 MGHRA and CDR2 YSYEKL. The CDR3 loop is CASSQGWMTDNQPQHF. In DNA form, the CDR3 reads TGCGCCAGCAGCCAAGGGTGGATGACAGACAATCAGCCCCAGCATTTT.

This chain uses TRBV6-5 with TRBJ1-4; D unclear. Germline CDR1 and CDR2: MNHEY and SVGAGI. The CDR3 has 14 residues. V lost 2 bases, J lost 4 bases, and 8 bases lay in between. As DNA, the CDR3 is TGTGCCAGCAGTTACGGTCAGCGTAATGAAAAACTGTTTTTT. The encoded protein is CASSYGQRNEKLFF.